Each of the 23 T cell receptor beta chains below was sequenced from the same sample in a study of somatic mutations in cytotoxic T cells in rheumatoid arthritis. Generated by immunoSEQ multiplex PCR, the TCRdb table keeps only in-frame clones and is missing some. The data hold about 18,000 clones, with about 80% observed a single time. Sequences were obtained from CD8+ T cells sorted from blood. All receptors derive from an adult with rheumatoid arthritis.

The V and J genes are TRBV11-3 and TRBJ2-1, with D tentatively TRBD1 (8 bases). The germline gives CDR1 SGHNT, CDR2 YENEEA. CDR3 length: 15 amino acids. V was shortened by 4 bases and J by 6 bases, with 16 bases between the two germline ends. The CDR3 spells CASSYRGRAFNEQFF. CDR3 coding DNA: TGTGCCAGCAGCTACAGGGGGAGGGCCTTCAATGAGCAGTTCTTC.

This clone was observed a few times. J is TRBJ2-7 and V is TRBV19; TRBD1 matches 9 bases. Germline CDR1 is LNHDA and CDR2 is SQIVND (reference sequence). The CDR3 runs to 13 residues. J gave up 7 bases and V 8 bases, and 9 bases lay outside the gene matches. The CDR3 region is CASGTGGVREQYF. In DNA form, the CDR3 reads TGTGCCAGTGGTACAGGGGGCGTGAGGGAGCAGTACTTC.

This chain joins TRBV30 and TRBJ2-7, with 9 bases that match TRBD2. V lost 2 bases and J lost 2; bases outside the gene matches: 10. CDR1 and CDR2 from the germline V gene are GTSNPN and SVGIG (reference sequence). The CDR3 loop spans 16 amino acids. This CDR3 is CAWSQFMASGAYEQYF. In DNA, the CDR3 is TGTGCCTGGAGTCAGTTTATGGCTAGCGGGGCCTACGAGCAGTACTTC.

CDR3 protein: CASSAGLYNEQFF. Written as DNA, the CDR3 is TGTGCCAGCAGTGCCGGACTCTACAATGAGCAGTTCTTC. The J gene is TRBJ2-1, the V gene TRBV6-4, with D maybe TRBD2 (5 bases). CDR1 and CDR2 (germline): MRHNA, SNTAGT. The length of the CDR3 is 13 residues. Trimming removed 4 bases from V and 3 bases from J, with 7 bases in between.

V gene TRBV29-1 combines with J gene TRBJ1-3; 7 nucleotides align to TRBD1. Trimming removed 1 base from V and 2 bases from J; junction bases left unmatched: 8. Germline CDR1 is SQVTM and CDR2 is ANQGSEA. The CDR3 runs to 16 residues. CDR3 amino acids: CSVEARQGLTGNTIYF. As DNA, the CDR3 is TGCAGCGTTGAAGCTCGACAGGGTCTGACTGGAAACACCATATATTTT.

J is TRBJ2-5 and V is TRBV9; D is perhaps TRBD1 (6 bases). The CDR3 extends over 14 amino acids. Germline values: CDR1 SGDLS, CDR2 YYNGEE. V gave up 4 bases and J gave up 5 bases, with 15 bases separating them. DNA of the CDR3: TGTGCCAGCAGCTTAATAGGGGGTTTGGAGACCCAGTACTTC. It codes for CASSLIGGLETQYF.

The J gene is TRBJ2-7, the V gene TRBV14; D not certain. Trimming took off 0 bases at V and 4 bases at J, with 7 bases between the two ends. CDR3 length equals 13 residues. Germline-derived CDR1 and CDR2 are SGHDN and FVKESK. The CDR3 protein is CASSQEGLYEQYF. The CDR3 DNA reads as TGTGCCAGCAGCCAAGAGGGTTTATACGAGCAGTACTTC. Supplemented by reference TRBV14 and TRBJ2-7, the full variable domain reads EAGVTQFPSHSVIEKGQTVTLRCDPISGHDNLYWYRRVMGKEIKFLLHFVKESKQDESGMPNNRFLAERTGGTYSTLKVQPAELEDSGVYFCASSQEGLYEQYFGPGTRLTVT.

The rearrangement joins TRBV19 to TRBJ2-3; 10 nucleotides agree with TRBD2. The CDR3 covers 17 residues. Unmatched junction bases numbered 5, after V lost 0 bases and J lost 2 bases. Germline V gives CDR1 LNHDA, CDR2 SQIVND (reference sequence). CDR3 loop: CASSIDSSGGHTDTQYF. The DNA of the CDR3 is TGTGCCAGTAGTATAGATTCTAGCGGGGGCCACACAGATACGCAGTATTTT.

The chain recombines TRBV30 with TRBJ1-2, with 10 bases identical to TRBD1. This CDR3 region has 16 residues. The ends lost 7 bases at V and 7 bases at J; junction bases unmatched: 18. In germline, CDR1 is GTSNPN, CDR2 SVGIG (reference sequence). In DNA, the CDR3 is TGTGCCTCCTATACCGAGGACAGGGGGATTCTTCGTGGCTACACCTTC. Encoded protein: CASYTEDRGILRGYTF.

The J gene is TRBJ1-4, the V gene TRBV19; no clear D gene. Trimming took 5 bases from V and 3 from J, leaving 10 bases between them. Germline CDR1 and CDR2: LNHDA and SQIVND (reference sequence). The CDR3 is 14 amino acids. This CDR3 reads CASSPQLSNEKLFF. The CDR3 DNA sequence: TGTGCCAGTAGTCCACAGTTGTCTAATGAAAAACTGTTTTTT.

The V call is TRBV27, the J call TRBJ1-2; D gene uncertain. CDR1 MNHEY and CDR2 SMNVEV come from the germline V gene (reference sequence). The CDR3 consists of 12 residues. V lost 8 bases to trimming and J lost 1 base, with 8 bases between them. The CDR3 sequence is CASSGDNYGYTF. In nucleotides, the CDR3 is TGTGCCAGCTCCGGAGATAACTATGGCTACACCTTC.

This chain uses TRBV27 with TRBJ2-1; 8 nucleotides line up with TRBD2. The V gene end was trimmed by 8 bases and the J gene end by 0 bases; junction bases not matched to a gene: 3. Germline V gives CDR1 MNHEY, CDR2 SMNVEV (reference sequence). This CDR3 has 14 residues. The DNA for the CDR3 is TGTGCCAGCGGCCGGGAGGGCTCCTACAATGAGCAGTTCTTC. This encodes CASGREGSYNEQFF.

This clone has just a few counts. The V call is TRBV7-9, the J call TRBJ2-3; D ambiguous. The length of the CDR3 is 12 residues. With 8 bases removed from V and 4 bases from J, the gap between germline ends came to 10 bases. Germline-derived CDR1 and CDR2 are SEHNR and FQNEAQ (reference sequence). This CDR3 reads CASELGADTQYF. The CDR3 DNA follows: TGTGCCAGCGAGCTCGGAGCAGATACGCAGTATTTT.

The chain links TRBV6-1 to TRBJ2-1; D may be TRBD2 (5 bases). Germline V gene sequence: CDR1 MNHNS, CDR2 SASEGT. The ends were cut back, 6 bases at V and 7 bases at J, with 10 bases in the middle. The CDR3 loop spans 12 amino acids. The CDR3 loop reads CASREVGNEQFF. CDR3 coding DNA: TGTGCCAGCAGGGAGGTGGGGAATGAGCAGTTCTTC.

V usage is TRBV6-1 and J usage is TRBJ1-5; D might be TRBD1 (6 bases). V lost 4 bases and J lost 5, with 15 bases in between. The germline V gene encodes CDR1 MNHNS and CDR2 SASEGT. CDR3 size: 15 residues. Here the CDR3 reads CASSAWDNADQPQHF. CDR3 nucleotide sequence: TGTGCCAGCAGTGCCTGGGACAATGCGGATCAGCCCCAGCATTTT.

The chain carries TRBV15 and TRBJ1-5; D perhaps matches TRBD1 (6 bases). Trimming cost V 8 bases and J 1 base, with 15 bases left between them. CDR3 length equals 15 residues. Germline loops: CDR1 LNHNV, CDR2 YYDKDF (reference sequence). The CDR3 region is CATSPRTASNQPQHF. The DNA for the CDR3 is TGTGCCACCTCCCCTCGGACAGCCAGCAATCAGCCCCAGCATTTT.

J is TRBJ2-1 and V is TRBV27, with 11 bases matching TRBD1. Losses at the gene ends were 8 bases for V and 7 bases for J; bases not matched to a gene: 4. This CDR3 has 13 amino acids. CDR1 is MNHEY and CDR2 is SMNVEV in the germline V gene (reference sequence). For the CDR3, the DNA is TGTGCCAGCCTAGGACAGGGGGCGAATGAGCAGTTCTTC. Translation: CASLGQGANEQFF.

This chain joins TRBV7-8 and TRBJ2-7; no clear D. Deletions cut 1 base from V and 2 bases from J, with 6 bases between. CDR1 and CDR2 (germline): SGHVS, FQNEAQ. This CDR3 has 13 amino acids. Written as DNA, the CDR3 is TGTGCCAGCAGCTTAGTGCTCACCTACGAGCAGTACTTC. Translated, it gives CASSLVLTYEQYF.

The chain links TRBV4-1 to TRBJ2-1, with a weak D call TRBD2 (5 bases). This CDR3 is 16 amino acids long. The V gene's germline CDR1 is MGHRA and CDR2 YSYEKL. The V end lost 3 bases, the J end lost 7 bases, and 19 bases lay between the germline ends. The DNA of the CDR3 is TGCGCCAGCAGCCAGGAAGGATCGGGGTCAAGTAATGAGCAGTTCTTC. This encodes CASSQEGSGSSNEQFF.

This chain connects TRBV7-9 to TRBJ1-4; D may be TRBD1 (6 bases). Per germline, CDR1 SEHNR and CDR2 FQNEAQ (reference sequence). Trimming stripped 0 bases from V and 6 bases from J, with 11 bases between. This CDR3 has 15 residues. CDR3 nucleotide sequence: TGTGCCAGCAGCTTAGCCCAGGACAGAGATGAAAAACTGTTTTTT. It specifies CASSLAQDRDEKLFF. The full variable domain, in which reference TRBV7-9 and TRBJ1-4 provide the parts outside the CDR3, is DTGVSQNPRHKITKRGQNVTFRCDPISEHNRLYWYRQTLGQGPEFLTYFQNEAQLEKSRLLSDRFSAERPKGSFSTLEIQRTEQGDSAMYLCASSLAQDRDEKLFFGSGTQLSVL.

Here the CDR3 reads CASSLGPRQAFF. In DNA, the CDR3 is TGTGCCAGCAGCTTAGGCCCCCGGCAAGCTTTCTTT. This chain joins TRBV7-9 and TRBJ1-1; D is ambiguous. Germline CDR1 reads SEHNR; CDR2 reads FQNEAQ (reference sequence). Trimming removed 1 base from V and 9 bases from J, with 9 bases in between. CDR3 length: 12 residues. Full variable domain (rest looked up from reference TRBV7-9 and TRBJ1-1): DTGVSQNPRHKITKRGQNVTFRCDPISEHNRLYWYRQTLGQGPEFLTYFQNEAQLEKSRLLSDRFSAERPKGSFSTLEIQRTEQGDSAMYLCASSLGPRQAFFGQGTRLTVV.

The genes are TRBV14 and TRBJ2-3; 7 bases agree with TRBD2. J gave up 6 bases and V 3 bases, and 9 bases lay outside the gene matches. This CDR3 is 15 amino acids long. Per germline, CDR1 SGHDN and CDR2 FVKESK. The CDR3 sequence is CASSQWRESWDTQYF. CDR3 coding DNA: TGTGCCAGCAGCCAGTGGCGGGAGAGTTGGGATACGCAGTATTTT.

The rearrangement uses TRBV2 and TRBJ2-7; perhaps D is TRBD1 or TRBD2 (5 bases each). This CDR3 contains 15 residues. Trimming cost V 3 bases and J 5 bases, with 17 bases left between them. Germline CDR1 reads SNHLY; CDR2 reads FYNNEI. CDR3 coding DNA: TGTGCCAGCAGTGACGTCGGAGGCTCAGGGAACGAGCAGTACTTC. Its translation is CASSDVGGSGNEQYF. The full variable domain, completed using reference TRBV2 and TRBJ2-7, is EPEVTQTPSHQVTQMGQEVILRCVPISNHLYFYWYRQILGQKVEFLVSFYNNEISEKSEIFDDQFSVERPDGSNFTLKIRSTKLEDSAMYFCASSDVGGSGNEQYFGPGTRLTVT.